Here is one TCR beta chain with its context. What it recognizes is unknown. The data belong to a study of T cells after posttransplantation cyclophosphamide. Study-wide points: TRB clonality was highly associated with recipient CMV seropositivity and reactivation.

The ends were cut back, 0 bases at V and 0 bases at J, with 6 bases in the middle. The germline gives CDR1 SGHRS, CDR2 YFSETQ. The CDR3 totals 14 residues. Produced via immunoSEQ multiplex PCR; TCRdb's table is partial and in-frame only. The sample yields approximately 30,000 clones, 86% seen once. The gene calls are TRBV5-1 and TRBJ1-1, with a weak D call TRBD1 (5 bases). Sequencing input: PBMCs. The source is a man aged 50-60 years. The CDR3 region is CASSLEGMNTEAFF. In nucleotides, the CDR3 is TGCGCCAGCAGCTTGGAGGGGATGAACACTGAAGCTTTCTTT. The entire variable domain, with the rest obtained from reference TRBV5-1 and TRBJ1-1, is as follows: KAGVTQTPRYLIKTRGQQVTLSCSPISGHRSVSWYQQTPGQGLQFLFEYFSETQRNKGNFPGRFSGRQFSNSRSEMNVSTLELGDSALYLCASSLEGMNTEAFFGQGTRLTVV.